Presented here are 21 T cell receptor beta chains from one specimen sequenced in a study of cytomegalovirus exposure and HLA in healthy donors. With 60 Vbeta and 13 Jbeta primers, the PCR was carried out. Profiling relied on immunoSEQ multiplex PCR, and the TCRdb table lists in-frame clones only, not all of them. The sample contains 110,000 to 150,000 clones, approximately 63% of which appear only once. What was sequenced was PBMCs. Receptor source: a woman aged 55-70 years in good health and CMV-seropositive.

In this sample, this clone turned up once. The J gene is TRBJ1-5, the V gene TRBV6-5; D may be TRBD1 (6 bases). Germline CDR1 is MNHEY and CDR2 is SVGAGI. This CDR3 has 13 amino acids. The V end was cut by 6 bases, the J end by 6 bases, with 12 bases between. For the CDR3, the DNA is TGTGCCAGCAGCCAAAGGGGGAGTCAGCCCCAGCATTTT. It translates to CASSQRGSQPQHF.

V is TRBV2 and J is TRBJ2-5; D unresolved. V was cut by 1 base and J by 4 bases, with 10 bases left in between. The CDR3 runs 14 residues. Germline CDR1 SNHLY, CDR2 FYNNEI. As DNA, the CDR3 is TGTGCCAGCAGTGAAGACAGTCCTCGAGAGACCCAGTACTTC. Translating gives CASSEDSPRETQYF.

The genes are TRBV27 and TRBJ2-5; 9 bases align to TRBD2. The CDR3 spans 13 residues. The V gene's germline CDR1 is MNHEY and CDR2 SMNVEV (reference sequence). V was clipped by 6 bases and J by 4 bases; unmatched bases: 3. CDR3 sequence: CASRLAGIETQYF. The CDR3 DNA sequence: TGTGCCAGCAGGCTAGCGGGAATAGAGACCCAGTACTTC.

Worth noting for this clone: The limits of the CDR3 on the DNA are not certain, so only TCRdb's listed CDR3 is given. This chain uses TRBV2 with TRBJ2-1; the table's D call, TRBD2, has no DNA check behind it. CDR1 is SNHLY and CDR2 is FYNNEI in the germline V gene. The CDR3 extends over 16 residues, inclusive of both ends. The CDR3 loop reads CASKVGSGSTYNERFF.

The V and J genes are TRBV5-1 and TRBJ2-7, with 7 nucleotides matching TRBD1. This CDR3 has 14 residues. The germline CDR1 and CDR2 sequences are SGHRS and YFSETQ. Trimming took 5 bases from V and 2 from J; bases not matched to a gene: 7. The CDR3 DNA sequence: TGCGCCAGCAGACCTGACAGGGCGACCTACGAGCAGTACTTC. Translating it yields CASRPDRATYEQYF.

J is TRBJ1-1 and V is TRBV9, with D possibly matching TRBD1 (6 bases). CDR3 length equals 15 residues. Trimming cost V 3 bases and J 11 bases, with 23 bases left between them. Germline-derived CDR1 and CDR2 are SGDLS and YYNGEE. In nucleotides, the CDR3 is TGTGCCAGCAGCGCGGACAGCTCCGTTGGCACTGTCGCTTTCTTT. This translates into CASSADSSVGTVAFF.

The chain carries TRBV15 and TRBJ2-5, with 14 nucleotides matching TRBD2. The CDR3 sequence is 17 residues long. J lost 2 bases, V lost 1 base, and 3 bases had no gene match. Germline V lookup: CDR1 LNHNV, CDR2 YYDKDF (reference sequence). The CDR3, as DNA: TGTGCCACCAGCAGAGCCCGACTAGCGGGAGGGCAAGAGACCCAGTACTTC. Encoded protein: CATSRARLAGGQETQYF.

This clone was counted a single time. The gene calls are TRBV2 and TRBJ1-1; D is ambiguous. V shed 3 bases and J shed 11 bases, with 19 bases lying between them. CDR3 length: 14 amino acids. From germline, CDR1 is SNHLY and CDR2 FYNNEI. The CDR3 loop is CASSDRNSEVWAFF. CDR3 bases: TGTGCCAGCAGTGATCGGAATTCTGAGGTGTGGGCTTTCTTT.

This chain uses TRBV28 with TRBJ1-1, with D possibly being TRBD1 (6 bases). The germline gives CDR1 MDHEN, CDR2 SYDVKM. V gave up 10 bases and J gave up 0 bases, with 12 bases separating them. The CDR3 extends over 13 amino acids. CDR3 nucleotides: TGTGCCACCCTCCGGACAGTGAACACTGAAGCTTTCTTT. Its protein is CATLRTVNTEAFF. Full variable domain (missing parts from reference TRBV28 and TRBJ1-1): DVKVTQSSRYLVKRTGEKVFLECVQDMDHENMFWYRQDPGLGLRLIYFSYDVKMKEKGDIPEGYSVSREKKERFSLILESASTNQTSMYLCATLRTVNTEAFFGQGTRLTVV.

This chain uses TRBV7-9 with TRBJ2-1; D call uncertain. Germline V CDR1 and CDR2: SEHNR, FQNEAQ (reference sequence). V was clipped by 1 base and J by 1 base, with 2 bases between them. The CDR3 has 13 amino acids. CDR3 bases: TGTGCCAGCAGCTTAGTATCCTACAATGAGCAGTTCTTC. Translation gives CASSLVSYNEQFF.

J is TRBJ2-3 and V is TRBV19, with TRBD1 matching 8 bases. The CDR3 is made up of 13 amino acids. Trimming at V came to 7 bases and at J to 6 bases, leaving 6 bases not matched to a gene. CDR1 is LNHDA and CDR2 is SQIVND in the germline V gene (reference sequence). The DNA for the CDR3 is TGTGCCAGTACAGGACAGGGAGCCGATACGCAGTATTTT. Translating it yields CASTGQGADTQYF.

The genes are TRBV30 and TRBJ2-3; 11 nucleotides agree with TRBD1. V gave up 3 bases and J gave up 4 bases; unmatched junction bases: 15. Germline V gives CDR1 GTSNPN, CDR2 SVGIG (reference sequence). The CDR3 is 18 amino acids. The CDR3, as DNA: TGTGCCTGGAGCCCCCTCCCGGCGGGACAGGGGGTGCCAGATACGCAGTATTTT. Amino acid sequence: CAWSPLPAGQGVPDTQYF.

The chain recombines TRBV28 with TRBJ1-2; D unclear. This CDR3 comprises 12 residues. Per the germline V gene, CDR1 is MDHEN and CDR2 is SYDVKM. Between the trimmed V and J ends, which lost 5 bases and 5 bases, there was a span of 9 bases. CDR3 protein: CASSQTTYGYTF. The CDR3 coding sequence is TGTGCCAGCAGTCAAACTACTTATGGCTACACCTTC.

V and J are TRBV11-1 and TRBJ1-2, with TRBD1 identical over 7 bases. CDR1 SGHAT and CDR2 FQDESV come from the germline V gene (reference sequence). The CDR3 is 15 amino acids. After removal of 4 bases from V and 4 bases from J, the junction contained 9 bases not matched to a gene. Written as DNA, the CDR3 is TGTGCCAGCAGCTCGCCGGGACAGCGATTCTATGGCTACACCTTC. The encoded protein is CASSSPGQRFYGYTF.

This chain joins TRBV2 and TRBJ2-7; the D is unclear. Looked up from germline, CDR1 is SNHLY and CDR2 is FYNNEI. The CDR3 is 10 amino acids. Trimming stripped 5 bases from V and 6 bases from J, with 5 bases between. CDR3 coding DNA: TGTGCCAGCAGTCAGTTCGAGCAGTACTTC. Encoded protein: CASSQFEQYF. Drawing the rest from reference TRBV2 and TRBJ2-7, the complete variable domain is EPEVTQTPSHQVTQMGQEVILRCVPISNHLYFYWYRQILGQKVEFLVSFYNNEISEKSEIFDDQFSVERPDGSNFTLKIRSTKLEDSAMYFCASSQFEQYFGPGTRLTVT.

This clone was observed a handful of times. The chain recombines TRBV18 with TRBJ1-2; D gene unclear. The germline gives CDR1 KGHSH, CDR2 LQKENI. V lost 3 bases, J lost 7 bases, and 15 bases lay in between. The length of the CDR3 is 14 residues. Written as DNA, the CDR3 is TGTGCCAGCTCACCCCCGTCCTGGCCGGGTGGCTACACCTTC. As protein: CASSPPSWPGGYTF.

This chain joins TRBV28 and TRBJ1-2, with D perhaps matching TRBD1 (6 bases). Germline CDR1 is MDHEN and CDR2 is SYDVKM. Trimming removed 3 bases at V and 0 bases at J, with 8 bases between. The CDR3 extends over 14 amino acids. The CDR3 nucleotides read TGTGCCAGCAGTTTGGCAGGGGCTAACTATGGCTACACCTTC. It translates to CASSLAGANYGYTF.

The V call is TRBV29-1, the J call TRBJ1-4; TRBD1 matches at 8 bases. There are 14 residues in the CDR3. CDR1 is SQVTM and CDR2 is ANQGSEA in the germline V gene. Unmatched junction bases numbered 4, after V lost 6 bases and J lost 1 base. The CDR3 DNA reads TGCAGCGTCTCGGACAGGGAAACTAATGAAAAACTGTTTTTT. As protein: CSVSDRETNEKLFF.

As DNA, the CDR3 is TGTGCCAGCAGTCGTACCTACGAGCAGTACTTC. Protein sequence: CASSRTYEQYF. V is TRBV28 and J is TRBJ2-7; D unclear. The CDR3 is made up of 11 amino acids. Looked up from germline, CDR1 is MDHEN and CDR2 is SYDVKM. V was trimmed by 5 bases and J by 2 bases, leaving 4 bases between them.

V and J are TRBV5-1 and TRBJ2-7, with a possible D match to TRBD2 (5 bases). Germline V lookup: CDR1 SGHRS, CDR2 YFSETQ. CDR3 length: 15 amino acids. V was cut by 5 bases and J by 6 bases, with 21 bases left in between. CDR3 DNA: TGCGCCAGCAGGGATACAGCGGATTCCCTAGCCGAGCAGTACTTC. This codes for CASRDTADSLAEQYF.

V and J are TRBV6-5 and TRBJ1-1; D ambiguous. Germline assignment: CDR1 MNHEY and CDR2 SVGAGI. Trimming removed 7 bases from V and 1 base from J, with 10 bases in between. This CDR3 is built from 13 residues. DNA for the CDR3: TGTGCCAGCAACAGAGGGTGGAACACTGAAGCTTTCTTT. Encoded protein: CASNRGWNTEAFF.